This TCR beta chain was found in a study of CD8+ T cells in alopecia areata. Looking at the study overall: Tofacitinib administration to treated patients was oral, at 5 to 10 mg twice daily. General observations from the study: An increase in clonality over normal scalp was evident in lesional scalp, especially alopecia totalis/universalis.

CDR1 is SGHVS, CDR2 FQNEAQ, per germline. Trimming shortened V by 5 bases and J by 0 bases, and 11 bases separated the two germline ends. The CDR3 runs 14 residues. This clone was recorded a few times. The antigen is unknown. Sequencing used cDNA as its template, made by extracting RNA and reverse transcribing it. The protocol was immunoSEQ multiplex PCR, while the TCRdb copy is restricted to in-frame clones and leaves out a portion. The sample lists some 150,000 clones, approximately 65% occurring once. The clonotype was recovered from a human donor with alopecia areata. The chain carries TRBV7-8 and TRBJ2-7; D is ambiguous. This specimen consisted of CD8+ T cells sorted from blood, obtained at week 0. CDR3 sequence (DNA): TGTGCCAGCAGCCTTTCCGGTAGCTCCTACGAGCAGTACTTC. Its protein is CASSLSGSSYEQYF.